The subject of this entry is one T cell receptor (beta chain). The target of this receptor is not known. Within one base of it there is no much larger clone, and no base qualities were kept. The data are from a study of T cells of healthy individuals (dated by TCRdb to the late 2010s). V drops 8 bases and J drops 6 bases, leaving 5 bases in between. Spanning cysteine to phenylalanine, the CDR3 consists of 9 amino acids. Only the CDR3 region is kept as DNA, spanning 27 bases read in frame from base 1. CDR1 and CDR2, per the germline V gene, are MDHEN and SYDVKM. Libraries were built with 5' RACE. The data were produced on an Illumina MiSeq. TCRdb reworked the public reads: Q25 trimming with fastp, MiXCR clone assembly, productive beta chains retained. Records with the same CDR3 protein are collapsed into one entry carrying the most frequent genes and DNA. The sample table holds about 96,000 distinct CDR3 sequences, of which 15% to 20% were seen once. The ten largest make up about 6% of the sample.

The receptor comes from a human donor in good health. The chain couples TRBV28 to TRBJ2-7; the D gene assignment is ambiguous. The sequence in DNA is TGTGCCAGCGCCCCCGAGCAGTACTTC. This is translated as CASAPEQYF.